This is a list of T cell receptor beta chains from one sample in a study of Ad26.COV2.S vaccination and SARS-CoV-2 variants. Only in-frame clones appear in the TCRdb table, and some are missing; sequencing was by immunoSEQ multiplex PCR. Here the sample spans roughly 510,000 clones, around 88% being singletons. The sample here was peripheral blood, taken in a trial of Ad26.COV2.S vaccine versus placebo. These TCRs come from a person aged 18-60 years who received the Ad26.COV2.S COVID-19 vaccine or a placebo. The CDR3 runs from the conserved cysteine through the conserved F or W. D genes are given only for firm matches. The size of a clone is reported for some rows only, either as once, few or many, or as a class for expanded clones.

cdr3_aa: CASRWGEGTEAFF
cdr3_nt: TGTGCCAGCAGATGGGGGGAGGGCACTGAAGCTTTCTTT
clone_size: NA
d_call: NA
v_call: TRBV4-2
j_call: TRBJ1-1

cdr3_aa: CASSPYDRLAGDSTDTQYF
cdr3_nt: TGTGCCAGCAGTCCTTATGACAGACTAGCGGGAGATAGCACAGATACGCAGTATTTT
clone_size: once
d_call: TRBD2
v_call: TRBV28
j_call: TRBJ2-3

cdr3_aa: CATSNRADEKLFF
cdr3_nt: TGTGCCACCAGCAACAGGGCTGATGAAAAACTGTTTTTT
clone_size: NA
d_call: NA
v_call: TRBV15
j_call: TRBJ1-4

cdr3_aa: CASSIDAGGAGYF
cdr3_nt: TGTGCCAGTAGTATAGATGCCGGCGGGGCAGGGTATTTT
clone_size: NA
d_call: NA
v_call: TRBV19
j_call: TRBJ1-5

cdr3_aa: CASSPGGGRSGYTF
cdr3_nt: TGTGCCAGCAGCCCCGGGGGGGGGCGGAGTGGCTACACCTTC
clone_size: NA
d_call: NA
v_call: TRBV27
j_call: TRBJ1-2

cdr3_aa: CASRDPGRKYAF
cdr3_nt: TGTGCCAGCAGAGACCCGGGACGGAAATACGCCTTC
clone_size: NA
d_call: NA
v_call: TRBV6-5
j_call: TRBJ1-2

cdr3_aa: CASSMGHLNEQFF
cdr3_nt: TGTGCCAGTAGTATGGGTCACCTCAATGAGCAGTTCTTC
clone_size: NA
d_call: NA
v_call: TRBV19
j_call: TRBJ2-1

cdr3_aa: CASSPGGKNQPQHF
cdr3_nt: TGTGCCAGCTCACCGGGGGGCAAAAATCAGCCCCAGCATTTT
clone_size: NA
d_call: NA
v_call: TRBV18
j_call: TRBJ1-5

cdr3_aa: CASSRTGGIYEQYF
cdr3_nt: TGTGCCAGTAGCCGAACAGGGGGCATCTACGAGCAGTACTTC
clone_size: NA
d_call: TRBD1
v_call: TRBV19
j_call: TRBJ2-7

cdr3_aa: CASSLAVGSNYTF
cdr3_nt: TGTGCCAGCAGCTTAGCTGTGGGCAGCAACTACACCTTC
clone_size: NA
d_call: NA
v_call: TRBV7-9
j_call: TRBJ1-2

cdr3_aa: CASSPGTSGMGTQYF
cdr3_nt: TGTGCCAGCAGCCCCGGGACTAGCGGGATGGGGACCCAGTACTTC
clone_size: once
d_call: TRBD2
v_call: TRBV5-4
j_call: TRBJ2-5

cdr3_aa: CASSPGTGQADTQYF
cdr3_nt: TGTGCCAGCAGCCCCGGGACAGGGCAGGCAGATACGCAGTATTTT
clone_size: NA
d_call: TRBD1
v_call: TRBV7-9
j_call: TRBJ2-3

cdr3_aa: CASSLGQKYNEQFF
cdr3_nt: TGTGCCAGCAGCTTAGGACAGAAGTACAATGAGCAGTTCTTC
clone_size: NA
d_call: NA
v_call: TRBV11-3
j_call: TRBJ2-1

cdr3_aa: CASSRNPIADGSIGDEQFF
cdr3_nt: TGTGCCAGCAGCAGGAACCCCATAGCAGACGGAAGTATAGGCGATGAGCAGTTCTTC
clone_size: NA
d_call: NA
v_call: TRBV7-2
j_call: TRBJ2-1

cdr3_aa: CASSTSGSGNEQFF
cdr3_nt: TGTGCCAGCAGCACTAGCGGGAGTGGAAATGAGCAGTTCTTC
clone_size: NA
d_call: TRBD2
v_call: TRBV11-2
j_call: TRBJ2-1

cdr3_aa: CARRPGQGFAGANVLTF
cdr3_nt: TGTGCCAGAAGACCCGGACAGGGATTCGCCGGGGCCAACGTCCTGACTTTC
clone_size: NA
d_call: TRBD1
v_call: TRBV5-3
j_call: TRBJ2-6

cdr3_aa: CASSVASGSSPSEQYF
cdr3_nt: TGTGCCAGCAGCGTAGCTAGCGGGTCCTCTCCCTCCGAGCAGTACTTC
clone_size: NA
d_call: TRBD2
v_call: TRBV9
j_call: TRBJ2-7

cdr3_aa: CASSIAASWPPYEQYF
cdr3_nt: TGTGCCAGTAGTATAGCGGCCAGCTGGCCCCCCTACGAGCAGTACTTC
clone_size: NA
d_call: NA
v_call: TRBV19
j_call: TRBJ2-7

cdr3_aa: CASSSPFGSGELFF
cdr3_nt: TGTGCCAGCTCCTCGCCGTTCGGCTCCGGGGAGCTGTTTTTT
clone_size: once
d_call: NA
v_call: TRBV28
j_call: TRBJ2-2

cdr3_aa: CASSDSGNRGETQYF
cdr3_nt: TGTGCCAGCAGCGATAGCGGGAACCGGGGAGAGACCCAGTACTTC
clone_size: NA
d_call: TRBD2
v_call: TRBV27
j_call: TRBJ2-5

cdr3_aa: CASSRNGNSPLHF
cdr3_nt: TGCGCCAGCAGCCGCAACGGGAATTCACCCCTCCACTTT
clone_size: few
d_call: NA
v_call: TRBV5-1
j_call: TRBJ1-6

cdr3_aa: CASSPRGAQNEQFF
cdr3_nt: TGTGCCAGCAGCCCACGCGGGGCTCAAAATGAGCAGTTCTTC
clone_size: NA
d_call: NA
v_call: TRBV3-1/TRBV3-2
j_call: TRBJ2-1

cdr3_aa: CASSDRGDTEAFF
cdr3_nt: TGTGCCAGCAGCGACCGAGGGGACACTGAAGCTTTCTTT
clone_size: NA
d_call: NA
v_call: TRBV6-2/TRBV6-3
j_call: TRBJ1-1

cdr3_aa: CASSQEVRRDGEQFF
cdr3_nt: TGTGCCAGCAGCCAAGAGGTTAGGCGAGATGGGGAGCAGTTCTTC
clone_size: NA
d_call: NA
v_call: TRBV3-1/TRBV3-2
j_call: TRBJ2-1

cdr3_aa: CASSPEEGAAGNTIYF
cdr3_nt: TGTGCCAGCAGCCCAGAAGAGGGGGCGGCTGGAAACACCATATATTTT
clone_size: NA
d_call: TRBD1
v_call: TRBV9
j_call: TRBJ1-3

cdr3_aa: CASSDPQDYGYTF
cdr3_nt: TGTGCCAGCAGTGATCCCCAGGACTATGGCTACACCTTC
clone_size: few
d_call: NA
v_call: TRBV2
j_call: TRBJ1-2

cdr3_aa: CASSEALDSPGYTF
cdr3_nt: TGTGCCAGCAGTGAGGCTTTGGACAGTCCGGGGTACACCTTC
clone_size: NA
d_call: NA
v_call: TRBV2
j_call: TRBJ1-2

cdr3_aa: CASSLVGSGGNKSPLHF
cdr3_nt: TGTGCCAGCAGCTTAGTAGGGTCAGGGGGCAATAAGTCACCCCTCCACTTT
clone_size: NA
d_call: TRBD1
v_call: TRBV11-2
j_call: TRBJ1-6

cdr3_aa: CASSGDRNTGELFF
cdr3_nt: TGCGCCAGCAGCGGGGACAGGAACACCGGGGAGCTGTTTTTT
clone_size: NA
d_call: TRBD1
v_call: TRBV5-1
j_call: TRBJ2-2

cdr3_aa: CASSFPTSGANVLTF
cdr3_nt: TGTGCCAGCAGCTTTCCGACCTCTGGGGCCAACGTCCTGACTTTC
clone_size: NA
d_call: NA
v_call: TRBV11-2
j_call: TRBJ2-6

cdr3_aa: CASSQGVGGGSYGYTF
cdr3_nt: TGTGCCAGCAGCCAAGGAGTTGGTGGGGGATCCTATGGCTACACCTTC
clone_size: NA
d_call: NA
v_call: TRBV3-1/TRBV3-2
j_call: TRBJ1-2

cdr3_aa: CATSAPQGLGETQYF
cdr3_nt: TGTGCCACCAGTGCCCCACAGGGTCTGGGGGAGACCCAGTACTTC
clone_size: NA
d_call: NA
v_call: TRBV24-1
j_call: TRBJ2-5

cdr3_aa: CASSPLTVIDRRGHEQFF
cdr3_nt: TGTGCCAGCAGTCCCCTAACCGTGATCGATCGGAGGGGTCATGAGCAGTTCTTC
clone_size: NA
d_call: NA
v_call: TRBV28
j_call: TRBJ2-1

cdr3_aa: CASSRENTGELFF
cdr3_nt: TGTGCCAGCAGTCGGGAGAACACCGGGGAGCTGTTTTTT
clone_size: NA
d_call: NA
v_call: TRBV28
j_call: TRBJ2-2

cdr3_aa: CASSPTGPNEKLFF
cdr3_nt: TGCGCCAGCAGCCCAACTGGACCTAATGAAAAACTGTTTTTT
clone_size: NA
d_call: NA
v_call: TRBV5-1
j_call: TRBJ1-4

cdr3_aa: CASSPPGPREPGNTIYF
cdr3_nt: TGTGCCAGCTCACCCCCGGGACCTAGAGAGCCTGGAAACACCATATATTTT
clone_size: NA
d_call: NA
v_call: TRBV18
j_call: TRBJ1-3

cdr3_aa: CSVELRVGQETQYF
cdr3_nt: TGCAGCGTTGAACTCAGGGTCGGTCAAGAGACCCAGTACTTC
clone_size: NA
d_call: NA
v_call: TRBV29-1
j_call: TRBJ2-5

cdr3_aa: CASRGTSGWNSPLHF
cdr3_nt: TGTGCCAGCAGGGGAACGTCAGGGTGGAATTCACCCCTCCACTTT
clone_size: NA
d_call: NA
v_call: TRBV7-2
j_call: TRBJ1-6

cdr3_aa: CASSYGGRVSEAFF
cdr3_nt: TGTGCCAGCAGTTATGGAGGTCGAGTCTCTGAAGCTTTCTTT
clone_size: NA
d_call: NA
v_call: TRBV6-2/TRBV6-3
j_call: TRBJ1-1